These 3 T cell receptor beta chains share one sample of origin, sequenced in a study of neoadjuvant nivolumab and ipilimumab in lung cancer. Produced via immunoSEQ multiplex PCR; TCRdb's table is partial and in-frame only. The sample holds approximately 31,000 clones, 92% seen once. The sample consisted of peripheral blood, taken after neoadjuvant nivolumab, alone or with ipilimumab, at or shortly before surgery. The source is an adult with non-small cell lung cancer.

The rearrangement joins TRBV7-9 to TRBJ1-2; D is perhaps TRBD1 (5 bases). Germline V gene lookup returns CDR1 SEHNR and CDR2 FQNEAQ (reference sequence). This CDR3 spans 13 amino acids. The V gene lost 7 bases and the J gene lost 7 bases, with 16 bases spanning the gap. Written as DNA, the CDR3 is TGTGCCAGCATCACCCAAGGGGCTATTGGCTACACCTTC. Protein product: CASITQGAIGYTF.

This chain joins TRBV5-1 and TRBJ1-1; 7 bases agree with TRBD1. J was trimmed by 0 bases and V by 4 bases; bases with no gene match: 9. There are 16 residues in the CDR3. The germline V gene encodes CDR1 SGHRS and CDR2 YFSETQ. The CDR3 nucleotides are TGCGCCAGCAGCCCAAGGACAGGCGGCATGAACACTGAAGCTTTCTTT. Translated: CASSPRTGGMNTEAFF.

This chain joins TRBV29-1 and TRBJ2-5; 9 nucleotides line up with TRBD2. V dropped 1 base and J dropped 4; count of bases not matched to a gene: 13. CDR3 size: 17 residues. CDR1 is SQVTM and CDR2 is ANQGSEA in the germline V gene. The CDR3 region has the DNA TGCAGCGTTGAAGCGGGCGGGAGGGCCGGGTTGCGAGAGACCCAGTACTTC. It specifies CSVEAGGRAGLRETQYF.